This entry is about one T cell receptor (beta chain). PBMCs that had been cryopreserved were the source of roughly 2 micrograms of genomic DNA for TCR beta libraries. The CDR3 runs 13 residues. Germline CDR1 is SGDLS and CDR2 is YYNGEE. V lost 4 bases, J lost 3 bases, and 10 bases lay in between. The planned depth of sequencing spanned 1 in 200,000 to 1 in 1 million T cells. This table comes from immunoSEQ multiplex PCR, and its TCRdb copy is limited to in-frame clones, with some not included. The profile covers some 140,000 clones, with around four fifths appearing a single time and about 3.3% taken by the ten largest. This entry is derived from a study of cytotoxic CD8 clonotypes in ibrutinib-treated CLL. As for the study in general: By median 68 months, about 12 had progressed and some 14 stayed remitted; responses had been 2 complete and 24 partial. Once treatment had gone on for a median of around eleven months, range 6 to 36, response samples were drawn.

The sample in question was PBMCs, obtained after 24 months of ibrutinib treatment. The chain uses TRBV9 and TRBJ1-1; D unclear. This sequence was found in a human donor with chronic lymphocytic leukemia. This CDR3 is CASSSTLYTEAFF. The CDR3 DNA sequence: TGTGCCAGCAGCTCCACCCTCTACACTGAAGCTTTCTTT. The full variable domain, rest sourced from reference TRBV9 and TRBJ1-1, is DSGVTQTPKHLITATGQRVTLRCSPRSGDLSVYWYQQSLDQGLQFLIQYYNGEERAKGNILERFSAQQFPDLHSELNLSSLELGDSALYFCASSSTLYTEAFFGQGTRLTVV.